Listed here are 20 T cell receptor beta chains from one sample, sequenced in a study of blood T cell repertoires in COVID-19. The data were produced by immunoSEQ multiplex PCR, yet TCRdb's version contains in-frame clones alone and is incomplete. Of 300,000 to 400,000 clones listed, around 88% were seen once; the top ten hold approximately 1.8%. The sample was peripheral blood. The source of these receptors is a woman younger than 45 with COVID-19, enrolled during active disease.

This clone has just a few counts. CDR3 amino acids: CASSTRGYSPLHF. CDR3 coding DNA: TGTGCCAGCAGTACCCGAGGGTACTCACCCCTCCACTTT. The V and J genes are TRBV6-5 and TRBJ1-6; D unclear. The CDR3 has 13 amino acids. Trimming removed 5 bases from V and 10 bases from J, with 12 bases in between. Germline assignment: CDR1 MNHEY and CDR2 SVGAGI.

The rearrangement joins TRBV28 to TRBJ2-1, with D possibly matching TRBD2 (6 bases). V lost 6 bases, J lost 1 base, and 19 bases lay in between. CDR3 length: 17 residues. Per germline, CDR1 MDHEN and CDR2 SYDVKM. CDR3 sequence (DNA): TGTGCCAGCAGCCCCGGGACTTCGTCTGAGTCCTACAATGAGCAGTTCTTC. It specifies CASSPGTSSESYNEQFF.

The J gene is TRBJ2-7, the V gene TRBV19; 9 bases match TRBD1. This CDR3 has 15 amino acids. The germline gives CDR1 LNHDA, CDR2 SQIVND (reference sequence). The junction had 8 bases not matched to a gene; V was cut back by 5 bases and J by 3 bases. The CDR3 spells CASSPGTGYSYEQYF. CDR3 DNA sequence: TGTGCCAGTAGTCCGGGGACAGGGTACAGCTACGAGCAGTACTTC. The full variable domain, rest sourced from reference TRBV19 and TRBJ2-7, is DGGITQSPKYLFRKEGQNVTLSCEQNLNHDAMYWYRQDPGQGLRLIYYSQIVNDFQKGDIAEGYSVSREKKESFPLTVTSAQKNPTAFYLCASSPGTGYSYEQYFGPGTRLTVT.

The chain couples TRBV6-5 to TRBJ1-1; TRBD1 matches at 10 bases. V lost 0 bases, J lost 11 bases, and 6 bases stayed unmatched. The germline V gene encodes CDR1 MNHEY and CDR2 SVGAGI. CDR3 size: 14 residues. The CDR3 nucleotides read TGTGCCAGCAGTTACTCGTCCGGGACAGGGGTGGCTTTCTTT. This gives the protein CASSYSSGTGVAFF.

The chain is built from TRBV6-5 and TRBJ1-5, with D possibly being TRBD1 (5 bases). The CDR3 sequence is 16 residues long. Trimming stripped 4 bases from V and 4 bases from J, with 17 bases between. Germline loops: CDR1 MNHEY, CDR2 SVGAGI. This chain's CDR3 is CASSFDARGSNQPQHF. Written as DNA, the CDR3 is TGTGCCAGCAGTTTTGACGCTAGGGGATCAAATCAGCCCCAGCATTTT.

V and J are TRBV18 and TRBJ1-5; D not resolved. CDR3 size: 15 residues. Germline V gives CDR1 KGHSH, CDR2 LQKENI. V was trimmed by 3 bases and J by 0 bases, leaving 9 bases between them. The CDR3 bases are TGTGCCAGCTCACCTTCCCCAGATAGCAATCAGCCCCAGCATTTT. Protein sequence: CASSPSPDSNQPQHF.

The chain couples TRBV4-2 to TRBJ1-4; possible D gene TRBD1, 5 bases. The CDR3 is 14 amino acids. Germline loops: CDR1 LGHNA, CDR2 YNFKEQ. Between the trimmed V and J ends, which lost 0 bases and 7 bases, there was a span of 9 bases. This chain's CDR3 is CASSQDTGGEKLFF. In nucleotides, the CDR3 is TGTGCCAGCAGCCAAGACACCGGGGGTGAAAAACTGTTTTTT.

This chain uses TRBV19 with TRBJ1-5; possible D gene TRBD1, 6 bases. The CDR3 has 15 residues. Germline lookup yields CDR1 LNHDA and CDR2 SQIVND (reference sequence). V gave up 5 bases and J gave up 0 bases, with 11 bases separating them. CDR3 DNA: TGTGCCAGTAGTCGGGGGGCCTATAGCAATCAGCCCCAGCATTTT. Translated, it gives CASSRGAYSNQPQHF.

V gene TRBV30 combines with J gene TRBJ2-3; D is ambiguous. This CDR3 comprises 16 residues. Per germline, CDR1 GTSNPN and CDR2 SVGIG (reference sequence). V lost 0 bases to trimming and J lost 5 bases, with 18 bases between them. CDR3 amino acids: CAWSVICYRRLDTQYF. The DNA of the CDR3 is TGTGCCTGGAGTGTAATTTGCTACCGGCGGTTAGATACGCAGTATTTT.

This chain's CDR3 is CASSHLGSGGRAGELFF. CDR3 nucleotides: TGTGCCAGCAGCCACTTGGGTAGCGGGGGCCGGGCCGGGGAGCTGTTTTTT. The V gene is TRBV5-4, the J gene TRBJ2-2; the match to TRBD2 covers 9 bases. Germline assignment: CDR1 SGHNT and CDR2 YYREEE (reference sequence). The length of the CDR3 is 17 residues. Trimming at V came to 4 bases and at J to 6 bases, leaving 13 bases not matched to a gene.

The chain joins TRBV6-5 to TRBJ2-1, with D possibly TRBD2 on 5 matching bases. Germline-derived CDR1 and CDR2 are MNHEY and SVGAGI. The CDR3 has 14 amino acids. V was trimmed by 6 bases and J by 8 bases, leaving 17 bases between them. CDR3 nucleotides: TGTGCCAGCAGATCCATCGACTTCGGGGATGAGCAGTTCTTC. It codes for CASRSIDFGDEQFF.

The V and J genes are TRBV27 and TRBJ1-2; 7 bases match TRBD1. V gave up 6 bases and J gave up 0 bases; unmatched junction bases: 7. CDR1 MNHEY and CDR2 SMNVEV come from the germline V gene (reference sequence). This CDR3 comprises 15 residues. In nucleotides, the CDR3 is TGTGCCAGCAGCCGATCGGGGACAGCTAACTATGGCTACACCTTC. Its protein is CASSRSGTANYGYTF.

The chain couples TRBV7-2 to TRBJ1-6; TRBD1 matches at 8 bases. Trimming cost V 5 bases and J 0 bases; bases outside gene matches: 6. Germline V gene lookup returns CDR1 SGHTA and CDR2 FQGNSA. CDR3 length equals 17 residues. The CDR3: CASSTYRGSSYNSPLHF. CDR3 nucleotide sequence: TGTGCCAGCAGCACCTACAGGGGGAGCTCCTATAATTCACCCCTCCACTTT. The whole variable domain, remainder taken from reference TRBV7-2 and TRBJ1-6, is GAGVSQSPSNKVTEKGKDVELRCDPISGHTALYWYRQSLGQGLEFLIYFQGNSAPDKSGLPSDRFSAERTGGSVSTLTIQRTQQEDSAVYLCASSTYRGSSYNSPLHFGNGTRLTVT.

V is TRBV19 and J is TRBJ1-3; TRBD1 agrees at 8 bases. The CDR3 is made up of 15 amino acids. V shed 4 bases and J 4 bases; nucleotides not matched to a gene: 6. The V gene's germline CDR1 is LNHDA and CDR2 SQIVND (reference sequence). In nucleotides, the CDR3 is TGTGCCAGTAGTACCCGGACAGGGTCAGGAAACACCATATATTTT. Translated, it gives CASSTRTGSGNTIYF.

The V gene is TRBV27, the J gene TRBJ1-2, with TRBD1 matching 12 bases. Unmatched junction bases numbered 8, after V lost 6 bases and J lost 0 bases. This CDR3 spans 17 amino acids. CDR1 is MNHEY, CDR2 SMNVEV, per germline (reference sequence). The CDR3 nucleotides read TGTGCCAGCAGCCCGGGACAGGGGGCACCTTCTAACTATGGCTACACCTTC. Translated: CASSPGQGAPSNYGYTF.

The chain links TRBV15 to TRBJ2-7; no clear D gene. The CDR3 contains 12 residues. V lost 5 bases, J lost 3 bases, and 8 bases lay in between. Germline V lookup: CDR1 LNHNV, CDR2 YYDKDF (reference sequence). CDR3 bases: TGTGCCACCAGCCTTACGGGCTACGAGCAGTACTTC. It codes for CATSLTGYEQYF. Combining the CDR3 with reference TRBV15 and TRBJ2-7 gives the whole variable domain DAMVIQNPRYQVTQFGKPVTLSCSQTLNHNVMYWYQQKSSQAPKLLFHYYDKDFNNEADTPDNFQSRRPNTSFCFLDIRSPGLGDTAMYLCATSLTGYEQYFGPGTRLTVT.

The chain couples TRBV7-2 to TRBJ1-1; 9 nucleotides match TRBD1. The trim removed 5 bases at V and 1 base at J, leaving 8 bases unmatched. Germline lookup yields CDR1 SGHTA and CDR2 FQGNSA. The CDR3 runs 16 residues. This CDR3 is CASSVQGAYPNTEAFF. Here the CDR3 DNA reads TGTGCCAGCAGCGTACAGGGGGCCTACCCGAACACTGAAGCTTTCTTT.

V and J are TRBV5-5 and TRBJ1-1; D perhaps matches TRBD1 (6 bases). The CDR3 runs 15 residues. Trimming pared 0 bases from V and 0 bases from J, leaving 9 bases between. Germline-derived CDR1 and CDR2 are SGHKS and YYEKEE (reference sequence). The CDR3 sequence: CASSLETGMNTEAFF. CDR3 DNA sequence: TGTGCCAGCAGCTTGGAGACAGGTATGAACACTGAAGCTTTCTTT.

As regards this clone: One end of the junction fails to match germline, which may point to a read error. This sequence joins TRBV11-2 and TRBJ2-1; 8 bases are a match to TRBD1. CDR1 and CDR2 from the germline V gene are SGHAT and FQNNGV. This CDR3 has 15 residues. CDR3 amino acids: CTSSLGTGAYNEQFF. Written as DNA, the CDR3 is TGTACCAGCAGCTTAGGGACAGGAGCCTACAATGAGCAGTTCTTC.

The rearrangement joins TRBV30 to TRBJ2-3; a weak D match, TRBD2 (5 bases). The CDR3 is made up of 13 amino acids. The V end lost 3 bases, the J end lost 1 base, and 8 bases lay between the germline ends. CDR1 and CDR2 from the germline V gene are GTSNPN and SVGIG (reference sequence). CDR3 in amino acids: CAWRELGTDTQYF. As DNA, the CDR3 is TGTGCCTGGAGAGAACTAGGCACAGATACGCAGTATTTT.